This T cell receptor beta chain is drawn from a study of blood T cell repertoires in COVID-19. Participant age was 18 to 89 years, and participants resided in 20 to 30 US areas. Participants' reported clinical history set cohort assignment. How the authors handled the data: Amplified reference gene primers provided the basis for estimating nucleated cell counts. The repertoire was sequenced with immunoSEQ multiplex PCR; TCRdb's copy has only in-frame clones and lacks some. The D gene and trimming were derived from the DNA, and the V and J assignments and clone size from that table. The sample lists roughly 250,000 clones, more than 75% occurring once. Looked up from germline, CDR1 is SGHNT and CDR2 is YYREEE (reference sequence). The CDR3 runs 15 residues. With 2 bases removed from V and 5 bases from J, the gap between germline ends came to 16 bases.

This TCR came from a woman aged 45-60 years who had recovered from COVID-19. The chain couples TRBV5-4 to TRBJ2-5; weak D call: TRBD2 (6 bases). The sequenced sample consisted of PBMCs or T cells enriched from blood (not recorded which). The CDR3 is CASSLVGGLLETQYF. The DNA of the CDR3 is TGTGCCAGCAGCTTAGTTGGAGGGCTCCTGGAGACCCAGTACTTC.